This T cell receptor (beta chain) comes out of a study of blood T cell repertoires in COVID-19. As for the study in general: Acute and convalescent COVID-19 specimens originated in the United States, Italy and Spain. The analysed material was cDNA or gDNA that came from T cells, B-cell-depleted T cells, or PBMCs.

Trimming shortened V by 1 base and J by 0 bases, and 12 bases separated the two germline ends. CDR3 length equals 16 residues. Germline V lookup: CDR1 KGHSH, CDR2 LQKENI. Authors' processing steps: Amplifying reference gene primers gave estimates of nucleated cell counts. Assay: immunoSEQ multiplex PCR; the TCRdb copy retains only in-frame clones and omits some. V and J calls and clone size come straight from that table; D and trimming were deduced from the DNA. The data contain roughly 250,000 clones, about 90% of them singletons. The source material was peripheral blood. The V gene is TRBV18, the J gene TRBJ1-1, with D maybe TRBD1 (5 bases). This clonotype was obtained from a woman aged 40 to 49 with acute or convalescent COVID-19. CDR3 protein: CASSPQEGSMNTEAFF. CDR3 in DNA: TGTGCCAGCTCACCACAGGAGGGGTCTATGAACACTGAAGCTTTCTTT.